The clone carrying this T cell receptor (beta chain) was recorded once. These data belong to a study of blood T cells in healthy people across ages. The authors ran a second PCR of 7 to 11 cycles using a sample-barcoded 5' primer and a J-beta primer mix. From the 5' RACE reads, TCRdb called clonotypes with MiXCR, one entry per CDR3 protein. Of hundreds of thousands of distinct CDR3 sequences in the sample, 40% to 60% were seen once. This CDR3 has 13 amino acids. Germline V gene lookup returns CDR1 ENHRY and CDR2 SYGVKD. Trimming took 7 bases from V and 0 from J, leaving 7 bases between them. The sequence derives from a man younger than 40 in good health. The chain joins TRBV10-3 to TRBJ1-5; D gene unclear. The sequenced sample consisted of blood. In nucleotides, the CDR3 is TGTGCCATCACGGGTAATAGCAATCAGCCCCAGCATTTT. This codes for CAITGNSNQPQHF.